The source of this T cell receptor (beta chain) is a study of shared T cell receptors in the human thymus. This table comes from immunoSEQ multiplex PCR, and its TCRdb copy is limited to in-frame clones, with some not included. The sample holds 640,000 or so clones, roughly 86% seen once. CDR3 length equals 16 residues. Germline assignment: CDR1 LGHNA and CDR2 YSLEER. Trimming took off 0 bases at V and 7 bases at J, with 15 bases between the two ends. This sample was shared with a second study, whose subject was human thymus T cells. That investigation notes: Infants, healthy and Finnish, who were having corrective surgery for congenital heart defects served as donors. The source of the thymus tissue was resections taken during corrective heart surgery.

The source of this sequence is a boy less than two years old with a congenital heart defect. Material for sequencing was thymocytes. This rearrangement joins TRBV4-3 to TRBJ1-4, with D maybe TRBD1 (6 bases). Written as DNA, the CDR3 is TGCGCCAGCAGCCAAGATGAGGGGACATCAACTGAAAAACTGTTTTTT. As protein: CASSQDEGTSTEKLFF.